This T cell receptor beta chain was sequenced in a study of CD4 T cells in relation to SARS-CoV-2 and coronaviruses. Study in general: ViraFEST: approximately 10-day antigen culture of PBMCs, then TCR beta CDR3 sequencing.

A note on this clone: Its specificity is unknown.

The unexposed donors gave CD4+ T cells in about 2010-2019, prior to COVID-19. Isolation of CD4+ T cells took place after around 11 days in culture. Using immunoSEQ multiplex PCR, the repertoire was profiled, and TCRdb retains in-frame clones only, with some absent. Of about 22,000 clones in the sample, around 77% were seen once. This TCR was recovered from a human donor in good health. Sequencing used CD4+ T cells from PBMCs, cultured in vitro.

CDR3 sequence reads: CASSLAGQPYEQYF. In DNA, the CDR3 is TGTGCCAGCAGCTTGGCGGGACAGCCCTACGAGCAGTACTTC. V gene TRBV5-6 combines with J gene TRBJ2-7; 7 nucleotides line up with TRBD1. J gave up 2 bases and V 0 bases, and 2 bases lay outside the gene matches. CDR3 length: 14 residues. Germline lookup yields CDR1 SGHDT and CDR2 YYEEEE.